This T cell receptor (beta chain) originates from a study of cytomegalovirus exposure and HLA in healthy donors. General observations from the study: Previously analyzed data showed that most TCR beta V segments were productive at a frequency of about 87% or about 30%. Reports indicated that the classifier achieved high specificity and sensitivity in diagnosing cytomegalovirus status.

As concerns this clone: The antigen remains undetermined.

PCR involved 60 Vbeta and 13 Jbeta primers. Assay: immunoSEQ multiplex PCR; the TCRdb copy retains only in-frame clones and omits some. The sample yields under 150,000 clones, approximately 61% seen once. There are 16 residues in the CDR3. CDR1 is SGDLS and CDR2 is YYNGEE in the germline V gene. Trimming left V 4 bases short and J 3 bases short, with 20 bases between. The sequenced material came from PBMCs. The sequence was collected from a man between 25 and 39 years old in good health and CMV-seropositive. This chain uses TRBV9 with TRBJ2-7, with D possibly matching TRBD1 (6 bases). As DNA, the CDR3 is TGTGCCAGCAGCCAGGGGCCTCAGGGGTCAATCTACGAGCAGTACTTC. Amino acids: CASSQGPQGSIYEQYF. Full variable domain (missing parts from reference TRBV9 and TRBJ2-7): DSGVTQTPKHLITATGQRVTLRCSPRSGDLSVYWYQQSLDQGLQFLIQYYNGEERAKGNILERFSAQQFPDLHSELNLSSLELGDSALYFCASSQGPQGSIYEQYFGPGTRLTVT.